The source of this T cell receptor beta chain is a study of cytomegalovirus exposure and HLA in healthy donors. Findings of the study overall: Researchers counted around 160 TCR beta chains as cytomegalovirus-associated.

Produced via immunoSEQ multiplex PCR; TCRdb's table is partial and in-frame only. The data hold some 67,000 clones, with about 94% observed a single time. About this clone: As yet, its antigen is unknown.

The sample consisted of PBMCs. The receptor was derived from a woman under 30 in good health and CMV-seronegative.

CDR3 DNA sequence: TGTGCCAGCAGCCCCCCTTTTAGCGGGAACACCGGGGAGCTGTTTTTT. Its protein product is CASSPPFSGNTGELFF. The V and J genes are TRBV7-9 and TRBJ2-2; tentatively, D is TRBD2 (6 bases). The CDR3 is 16 amino acids. V lost 5 bases to trimming and J lost 1 base, with 14 bases between them. Germline values: CDR1 SEHNR, CDR2 FQNEAQ (reference sequence).